This T cell receptor (beta chain) is drawn from a study of cytotoxic CD8 clonotypes in ibrutinib-treated CLL. On the study more broadly: Treatment had run for a median approximately eleven months, range 6 to 36, when response samples were taken.

Findings of the study overall: Clonality correlated strongly with circulating CD8+ T cells and exceeded age-matched healthy donors at baseline.

Details on this clone: Its antigen remains unidentified.

Here immunoSEQ multiplex PCR was the method, and the copy in TCRdb shows in-frame clones only, minus some. Here the sample spans 33,000 or so clones, about 47% being singletons. The V gene lost 3 bases and the J gene lost 7 bases, with 16 bases spanning the gap. Germline V gene data show CDR1 as SGHDT and CDR2 as YYEEEE. The CDR3 totals 14 residues. Material: PBMCs, obtained before ibrutinib treatment. This clonotype was obtained from a human donor with chronic lymphocytic leukemia. The genes are TRBV5-6 and TRBJ2-5; possibly TRBD2 for D (6 bases). The CDR3 region is CASSSRLVAVTQYF. CDR3 DNA sequence: TGTGCCAGCAGCTCCCGACTAGTCGCGGTGACCCAGTACTTC.